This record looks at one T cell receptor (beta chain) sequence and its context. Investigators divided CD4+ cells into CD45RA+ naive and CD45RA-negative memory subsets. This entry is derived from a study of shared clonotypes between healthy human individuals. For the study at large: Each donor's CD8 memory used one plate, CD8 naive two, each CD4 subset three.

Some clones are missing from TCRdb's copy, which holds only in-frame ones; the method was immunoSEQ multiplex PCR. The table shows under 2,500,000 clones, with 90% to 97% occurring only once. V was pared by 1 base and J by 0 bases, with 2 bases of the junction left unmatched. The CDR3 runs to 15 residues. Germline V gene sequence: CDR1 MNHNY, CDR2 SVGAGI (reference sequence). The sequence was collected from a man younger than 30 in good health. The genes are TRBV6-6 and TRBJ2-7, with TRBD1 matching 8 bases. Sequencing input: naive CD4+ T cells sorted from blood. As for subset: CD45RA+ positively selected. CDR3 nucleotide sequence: TGTGCCAGCAGTTACTTGGGACAGGCCTCCTACGAGCAGTACTTC. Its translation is CASSYLGQASYEQYF.